The 21 T cell receptor beta chains below come from one sample, sequenced in a study of CD8 T cells in Susac syndrome. The RNA, about 0.5 to 1 ug, was put through reverse transcription using random hexamers. Each CDR3 protein is one row after TCRdb ran MiXCR on the immunoSEQ multiplex PCR reads. The sample records 200,000 to 250,000 distinct CDR3 sequences, approximately 95% being singletons. The material sequenced was CD4+ T cells from PBMCs. These receptors all stem from a human donor with multiple sclerosis.

J is TRBJ2-5 and V is TRBV3-1, with D possibly being TRBD2 (6 bases). The CDR3 runs to 16 residues. V was trimmed by 1 base and J by 2 bases, leaving 14 bases between them. Germline loops: CDR1 LGHDT, CDR2 YNNKEL (reference sequence). CDR3 region: CASSQGRRGVQETQYF. The CDR3 DNA reads TGTGCCAGCAGCCAAGGGAGGCGGGGCGTACAAGAGACCCAGTACTTC.

V and J are TRBV5-4 and TRBJ1-1, with D perhaps TRBD1 (6 bases). The CDR3 totals 14 residues. V dropped 4 bases and J dropped 7 bases, with 17 bases sitting between them. Germline V CDR1 and CDR2: SGHNT, YYREEE (reference sequence). This CDR3 reads CASSPMEGGREAFF. CDR3 bases: TGTGCCAGCAGCCCTATGGAGGGGGGCCGTGAAGCTTTCTTT.

The chain links TRBV7-3 to TRBJ2-5; 12 bases map to TRBD2. This CDR3 is built from 18 residues. Trimming at V came to 1 base and at J to 2 bases, leaving 8 bases not matched to a gene. Germline CDR1 is SGHTA and CDR2 is FQGTGA. The CDR3 region is CASSLRGRTSGAQETQYF. The CDR3 bases are TGTGCCAGCAGCTTAAGGGGGAGGACTAGCGGGGCTCAAGAGACCCAGTACTTC.

The V call is TRBV27, the J call TRBJ1-2; D is unclear. Trimming stripped 5 bases from V and 4 bases from J, with 14 bases between. The CDR3 runs to 14 residues. Looked up from germline, CDR1 is MNHEY and CDR2 is SMNVEV (reference sequence). The CDR3 spells CASSPPGFSYGYTF. CDR3 DNA sequence: TGTGCCAGCAGTCCACCCGGATTCAGCTATGGCTACACCTTC.

The rearrangement uses TRBV6-2 or TRBV6-3 and TRBJ2-5; D is ambiguous. The CDR3 has 11 amino acids. Trimming took 6 bases from V and 5 from J, leaving 7 bases between them. The germline V gene encodes CDR1 MNHEY and CDR2 SVGEGT. The CDR3 DNA is TGTGCCAGCAGAATCCGCGAGACCCAGTACTTC. Translated: CASRIRETQYF.

The chain combines TRBV15 with TRBJ2-7, with 9 bases that match TRBD1. Germline V gene lookup returns CDR1 LNHNV and CDR2 YYDKDF (reference sequence). The CDR3 extends over 17 amino acids. V was clipped by 2 bases and J by 0 bases; unmatched bases: 8. This CDR3 is CATSRTQGQGYSYEQYF. The DNA for the CDR3 is TGTGCCACCAGCAGAACGCAGGGACAGGGTTACTCCTACGAGCAGTACTTC.

The chain uses TRBV29-1 and TRBJ2-5; 7 bases are a match to TRBD2. The CDR3 is made up of 15 amino acids. Per the germline V gene, CDR1 is SQVTM and CDR2 is ANQGSEA. Trimming at V came to 8 bases and at J to 1 base, leaving 13 bases not matched to a gene. The CDR3 DNA sequence: TGCAGCACGCGAAGGTCAACTAGCGCCCAAGAGACCCAGTACTTC. Encoded protein: CSTRRSTSAQETQYF.

The chain links TRBV5-1 to TRBJ2-5; D uncertain. The V gene's germline CDR1 is SGHRS and CDR2 YFSETQ. This CDR3 contains 13 residues. Trimming stripped 0 bases from V and 5 bases from J, with 8 bases between. CDR3 protein: CASSLVLAETQYF. The CDR3 nucleotides read TGCGCCAGCAGCTTGGTATTGGCGGAGACCCAGTACTTC.

This rearrangement joins TRBV29-1 to TRBJ2-7; perhaps TRBD2 as D (6 bases). The CDR3 has 12 residues. The germline gives CDR1 SQVTM, CDR2 ANQGSEA. The V and J ends lost 3 bases and 3 bases respectively, with 9 bases between them. The CDR3 region is CSVDGGIYEQYF. DNA of the CDR3: TGCAGCGTTGATGGGGGGATCTACGAGCAGTACTTC.

This chain uses TRBV5-1 with TRBJ2-7; 7 bases match TRBD1. CDR3 length: 14 residues. V lost 4 bases, J lost 4 bases, and 8 bases stayed unmatched. Per the germline V gene, CDR1 is SGHRS and CDR2 is YFSETQ. The CDR3 is CASSVDRERYEQYF. The CDR3, as DNA: TGCGCCAGCAGCGTAGACAGGGAACGGTACGAGCAGTACTTC. Variable domain in full (rest from reference TRBV5-1 and TRBJ2-7): KAGVTQTPRYLIKTRGQQVTLSCSPISGHRSVSWYQQTPGQGLQFLFEYFSETQRNKGNFPGRFSGRQFSNSRSEMNVSTLELGDSALYLCASSVDRERYEQYFGPGTRLTVT.

The gene calls are TRBV29-1 and TRBJ2-1; 8 positions agree with TRBD2. CDR3 length equals 11 residues. Germline CDR1 and CDR2: SQVTM and ANQGSEA. V dropped 7 bases and J dropped 7; count of bases not matched to a gene: 3. The CDR3 protein is CSGGGLNEQFF. DNA of the CDR3: TGCAGCGGCGGGGGGCTTAATGAGCAGTTCTTC.

The chain recombines TRBV20-1 with TRBJ2-2, with D perhaps matching TRBD2 (5 bases). V lost 4 bases, J lost 6 bases, and 12 bases lay in between. Germline-derived CDR1 and CDR2 are DFQATT and SNEGSKA (reference sequence). This CDR3 has 13 residues. CDR3 nucleotides: TGCAGTGCTACCTCCGGACTCGCCGGGGAGCTGTTTTTT. Protein: CSATSGLAGELFF.

The CDR3 sequence: CASSLGELGNQPQHF. Written as DNA, the CDR3 is TGTGCCAGCAGCTTAGGGGAGTTAGGCAATCAGCCCCAGCATTTT. The chain couples TRBV5-6 to TRBJ1-5, with D perhaps matching TRBD1 (5 bases). V was shortened by 2 bases and J by 2 bases, with 11 bases between the two germline ends. CDR3 length: 15 residues. In germline, CDR1 is SGHDT, CDR2 YYEEEE.

In DNA, the CDR3 is TGCGCCAGCAGCTTGGCCTTCTTCCCACCGCAGTACTTC. Its protein product is CASSLAFFPPQYF. The chain has TRBV5-1 and TRBJ2-1; D not resolved. The J call is doubtful: the DNA matches TRBJ2-7 better. This CDR3 is built from 13 residues. Germline-derived CDR1 and CDR2 are SGHRS and YFSETQ.

The genes are TRBV20-1 and TRBJ2-1; D unclear. The CDR3 consists of 11 residues. V was clipped by 6 bases and J by 6 bases, with 9 bases between them. Germline lookup yields CDR1 DFQATT and CDR2 SNEGSKA (reference sequence). CDR3 sequence (DNA): TGCAGTGCCCACCTAGGCAATGAGCAGTTCTTC. The encoded protein is CSAHLGNEQFF.

CDR3 sequence: CSARGVGREFF. CDR3 nucleotides: TGCAGTGCTAGGGGGGTAGGCCGGGAGTTCTTC. V and J are TRBV20-1 and TRBJ2-1; D tentatively reads TRBD1 or TRBD2 (5 bases each). Germline values: CDR1 DFQATT, CDR2 SNEGSKA (reference sequence). The CDR3 is made up of 11 amino acids. V gave up 3 bases and J gave up 14 bases, with 14 bases separating them.

This clonotype was recorded once. The J gene is TRBJ2-5, the V gene TRBV27, with D possibly matching TRBD1 (5 bases). V was pared by 3 bases and J by 6 bases, with 17 bases between. The CDR3 has 15 amino acids. The germline V gene encodes CDR1 MNHEY and CDR2 SMNVEV (reference sequence). The CDR3 DNA follows: TGTGCCAGCAGTTTTTTACCAATGGGGCAGCAGACCCAGTACTTC. Protein: CASSFLPMGQQTQYF.

This chain joins TRBV4-2 and TRBJ2-6; 7 bases are shared with TRBD2. Trimming cost V 0 bases and J 4 bases; bases outside gene matches: 6. The germline CDR1 and CDR2 sequences are LGHNA and YNFKEQ. The CDR3 spans 17 residues. The CDR3 DNA sequence: TGTGCCAGCAGCCAAGAAGGAGCGGGGCTGGGGGCCAACGTCCTGACTTTC. As protein: CASSQEGAGLGANVLTF.

The chain uses TRBV15 and TRBJ2-3; D is uncertain. The length of the CDR3 is 13 residues. V was shortened by 0 bases and J by 3 bases, with 4 bases between the two germline ends. CDR1 is LNHNV and CDR2 is YYDKDF in the germline V gene (reference sequence). The CDR3 DNA reads as TGTGCCACCAGCAGAGATCAGACAGATACGCAGTATTTT. Translation gives CATSRDQTDTQYF.

The chain joins TRBV29-1 to TRBJ1-1; 7 nucleotides match TRBD1. The CDR3 consists of 12 residues. Germline-derived CDR1 and CDR2 are SQVTM and ANQGSEA. Unmatched junction bases numbered 10, after V lost 8 bases and J lost 7 bases. DNA for the CDR3: TGCAGCTTCAAAGGACAGGCCCGTGAAGCTTTCTTT. Protein: CSFKGQAREAFF.

For the CDR3, the DNA is TGTGCCAGCCTCAGGGAGGGGTATGGCTACACCTTC. This encodes CASLREGYGYTF. The J gene is TRBJ1-2, the V gene TRBV5-6, with D perhaps TRBD1 (5 bases). This CDR3 has 12 amino acids. Per the germline V gene, CDR1 is SGHDT and CDR2 is YYEEEE. Trimming took 7 bases from V and 5 from J, leaving 12 bases between them.